These 26 T cell receptor beta chains came from one sample sequenced in a study of CD8+ T cells in alopecia areata (dated by TCRdb to the late 2010s). Cells from mouse cutaneous lymph nodes were pooled, stained for CD4, CD8alpha, NKG2D, NKG2ACE and other markers, and then sorted on a BD Influx. The library was generated by the immunoSEQ multiplex PCR assay. RNA was extracted from all samples and reverse transcribed into cDNA, which served as template for TCR sequencing. TCRdb re-hosts the immuneACCESS table, in-frame sequences only. Its copies lack some clones; in the studies checked, an unresolved V gene accounts for under half of them, and the cause for the rest is not known. This sample has more than 250,000 clones in the table, none counted a single time. The ten largest clones add up to roughly 1.2% of the sample. The sample taken for sequencing was CD4+ T cells sorted from a lymph node. These receptors were taken from a C3H/HeJ mouse with alopecia areata. This strain has the MHC haplotype H2-k.

This clone was observed a few times. The listed genes are named as in mouse. The read halts 4 residues ahead of the CDR3 end, with the missing end drawn from the germline J gene. Additional DNA sequences in this sample encode the identical CDR3. The rearrangement links TRBV13-1 to TRBJ2-3; no firm D call. The CDR3 sequence is 15 residues long. Germline V gene lookup returns CDR1 NSHNY and CDR2 SYGAGN. V was shortened by 0 bases and J by 0 bases, with 8 bases between the two germline ends. CDR3 DNA (partial): TGTGCCAGCAGTGATGCACAGCCTAGTGCAGAA. It is translated as CASSDAQPSAE. The whole CDR3 region reads CASSDAQPSAETLYF.

Comments on this clone: The gene names given are mouse names. The CDR3 end is not reached by the read, which stops 4 residues before it; the germline J gene fills it in. This chain joins TRBV19 and TRBJ2-5; possibly TRBD1 for D (6 bases). In germline, CDR1 is FNHDT, CDR2 SITEND (reference sequence). The CDR3 has 13 amino acids. The CDR3: CASSQDRRDTQYF. CDR3 DNA (partial): TGTGCCAGCAGTCAGGACAGACGGGAC.

Note on this clone: Gene labels here are mouse ones. The CDR3 goes on 4 residues after the read ends, and that part is filled in from the germline J gene. This rearrangement joins TRBV19 to TRBJ2-1; 13 bases fit TRBD2. The CDR3 is 15 residues long. J was trimmed by 3 bases and V by 5 bases; bases with no gene match: 2. Germline assignment: CDR1 FNHDT and CDR2 SITEND (reference sequence). The covered CDR3 bases are TGTGCCAGCAGCGGGACTGGGGGGGTCTATGCT. Protein sequence: CASSGTGGVYA. The full CDR3 protein reads CASSGTGGVYAEQFF.

This clone was seen more than once but under ten times. Any gene name here is a mouse gene name. The sequenced fragment ends 4 residues before the CDR3 boundary, so the rest is inferred from the germline J gene. The V gene is TRBV13-1, the J gene TRBJ2-2; TRBD2 is a possible D gene (6 bases). The germline CDR1 and CDR2 sequences are NSHNY and SYGAGN. The length of the CDR3 is 14 residues. The V end was cut by 1 base, the J end by 4 bases, with 8 bases between. The CDR3 loop is CASSDWGSTGQLYF. CDR3 DNA (partial): TGTGCCAGCAGTGATTGGGGGAGCACCGGG.

There are a few counts of this clone. The gene names here belong to mouse. Sequencing ends 4 residues short of the CDR3 end; the germline J gene provides the rest. The J gene is TRBJ2-7, the V gene TRBV13-3; 12 bases match TRBD2. The CDR3 runs 15 residues. With 3 bases clipped from V and 0 bases from J, the junction kept 1 base outside the gene matches. Per germline, CDR1 NNHDY and CDR2 SYVADS. The DNA read from the CDR3 is TGTGCCAGCAGTGTGACTGGGGGGGCCTCCTAT. It codes for CASSVTGGASY. The complete CDR3 reads CASSVTGGASYEQYF.

About this clone itself: These gene names are mouse names. The read stops 4 residues short of the end of the CDR3; the missing end is completed from the germline J gene. The gene calls are TRBV31 and TRBJ2-2; TRBD2 matches at 7 bases. The V gene end was trimmed by 3 bases and the J gene end by 0 bases; junction bases not matched to a gene: 4. The V gene's germline CDR1 is GKSSPN and CDR2 SITVG. The CDR3 totals 15 residues. CDR3 sequence reads: CAWRHGGTNTGQLYF. Incomplete CDR3 DNA: TGTGCCTGGAGGCATGGGGGGACAAACACCGGG. The variable domain in full, with the rest retrieved from reference TRBV31 and TRBJ2-2, is AQTIHQWPVAEIKAVGSPLSLGCTIKGKSSPNLYWYWQATGGTLQQLFYSITVGQVESVVQLNLSASRPKDDQFILSTEKLLLSHSGFYLCAWRHGGTNTGQLYFGEGSKLTVL.

This clone was detected a few times. The gene names given are mouse names. The read falls 4 residues short of the CDR3 end, and the missing part is taken from the germline J gene. This chain uses TRBV13-1 with TRBJ2-7; D may be TRBD1 (6 bases). Trimming removed 0 bases at V and 2 bases at J, with 9 bases between. CDR1 is NSHNY, CDR2 SYGAGN, per germline. CDR3 length: 14 amino acids. The CDR3 sequence: CASSDVGQPYEQYF. CDR3 DNA (partial): TGTGCCAGCAGTGATGTGGGACAACCCTAT.

There are a few counts of this clone. Mouse gene names and germline throughout. The CDR3 end falls 4 residues outside the read, so it is completed with the germline J gene. The chain carries TRBV19 and TRBJ1-2; 12 nucleotides align to TRBD1. The CDR3 runs to 15 residues. The germline gives CDR1 FNHDT, CDR2 SITEND (reference sequence). CDR3 bases read: TGTGCCAGCAGTCGGGACAGGGGGCGCCGTTCC. Protein: CASSRDRGRRS. The whole CDR3 sequence reads CASSRDRGRRSDYTF. The whole variable domain, remainder taken from reference TRBV19 and TRBJ1-2, is GGIITQTPKFLIGQEGQKLTLKCQQNFNHDTMYWYRQDSGKGLRLIYYSITENDLQKGDLSEGYDASREKKSSFSLTVTSAQKNEMAVFLCASSRDRGRRSDYTFGSGTRLLVI.

Of note for this clone: Gene names and germline refer to mouse. The read is 4 residues too short to cover the CDR3 end, so that end is filled in from the germline J gene. The chain carries TRBV1 and TRBJ2-1; 10 bases align to TRBD2. The CDR3 is 15 amino acids. CDR1 and CDR2 from the germline V gene are NSQYPW and LRSPGD (reference sequence). CDR3 DNA (partial): TGCACCTGCAGTGCAGTGCCTGGGGGGGCGCCT. It is translated as CTCSAVPGGAP. In full, the CDR3 reads CTCSAVPGGAPEQFF.

This clone has more than one count but fewer than ten. Mouse germline and gene names are used. The CDR3 protein is CASRADWGRDTQYF. The covered CDR3 bases are TGTGCCAGCAGAGCCGACTGGGGTCGGGAC. This chain connects TRBV5 to TRBJ2-5; 8 positions agree with TRBD2. The missing CDR3 end, 4 residues past where the read stops, is filled in from the germline J gene. The CDR3 covers 14 residues. Germline assignment: CDR1 LGHNA and CDR2 YNLKQL (reference sequence).

Turning to this clone: Mouse gene names and germline throughout. The CDR3 end is not reached by the read, which stops 4 residues before it; the germline J gene fills it in. The chain recombines TRBV13-2 with TRBJ2-7; 8 nucleotides align to TRBD1. This CDR3 has 12 residues. The germline V gene encodes CDR1 NNHNN and CDR2 SYGAGS (reference sequence). CDR3 DNA (partial): TGTGCCAGCGGGTCGACAGGGGAT. Its translation is CASGSTGD. The whole CDR3 reads CASGSTGDEQYF.

This clone has just a few counts. Gene names are mouse gene names. The CDR3 goes on 4 residues after the read ends, and that part is filled in from the germline J gene. The identical CDR3 is also encoded by other nucleotide sequences in the sample. The chain carries TRBV19 and TRBJ1-2; no clear D gene. CDR3 size: 13 residues. V was trimmed by 5 bases and J by 0 bases, leaving 8 bases between them. Germline V CDR1 and CDR2: FNHDT, SITEND (reference sequence). The CDR3 loop reads CASRPSANSDYTF. Incomplete CDR3 DNA: TGTGCCAGCAGACCCAGTGCAAACTCC.

Worth noting for this clone: The genes are named according to mouse. The CDR3 end lies 4 residues beyond the end of the read and is filled in from the germline J gene. The gene calls are TRBV13-3 and TRBJ2-4, with 11 bases fitting TRBD2. Trimming removed 3 bases from V and 3 bases from J; junction bases left unmatched: 3. Germline V gene lookup returns CDR1 NNHDY and CDR2 SYVADS. The length of the CDR3 is 15 residues. CDR3 sequence reads: CASSGLGGFQNTLYF. The part of the CDR3 DNA that was read is TGTGCCAGCAGTGGACTGGGGGGGTTCCAAAAC.

The table lists this clone with a few counts. The genes and germline here are from mouse. The read terminates 4 residues before the CDR3 end, so the remaining end is supplied by the germline J gene. This chain links TRBV13-1 with TRBJ2-3; D unresolved. CDR1 and CDR2 from the germline V gene are NSHNY and SYGAGN. The CDR3 loop spans 13 amino acids. The ends were cut back, 3 bases at V and 0 bases at J, with 5 bases in the middle. CDR3 sequence reads: CASSVGSAETLYF. The part of the CDR3 DNA that was read is TGTGCCAGCAGTGTTGGGAGTGCAGAA.

This clone has more than one count but fewer than ten. Here the gene names and germline are mouse. The read terminates 4 residues ahead of where the CDR3 ends, so the germline J gene completes it. The rearrangement uses TRBV1 and TRBJ2-2; 10 bases are shared with TRBD1. Germline V gene lookup returns CDR1 NSQYPW and CDR2 LRSPGD (reference sequence). The CDR3 consists of 14 residues. Trimming took 4 bases from V and 5 from J; bases not matched to a gene: 1. The covered CDR3 bases are TGCACCTGCAGTGGGGGACAGGGGACCGGG. Protein product: CTCSGGQGTG. The whole CDR3 protein reads CTCSGGQGTGQLYF.

A note on this clone: Germline and genes: mouse. CDR3 DNA (partial): TGTGCCAGCAGCCAACTAGGGACAGACTATGCT. It encodes CASSQLGTDYA. The full CDR3 reads CASSQLGTDYAEQFF. The V and J genes are TRBV5 and TRBJ2-1; TRBD1 matches at 7 bases. The read is 4 residues too short to cover the CDR3 end, so that end is filled in from the germline J gene. The CDR3 spans 15 residues. In germline, CDR1 is LGHNA, CDR2 YNLKQL (reference sequence). V dropped 2 bases and J dropped 2; count of bases not matched to a gene: 3.

Remarks on this clone: Gene names refer to mouse genes. The CDR3 end is not reached by the read, which stops 4 residues before it; the germline J gene fills it in. V and J are TRBV13-1 and TRBJ2-2; D not certain. This CDR3 comprises 14 residues. Germline V gene data show CDR1 as NSHNY and CDR2 as SYGAGN. V was shortened by 0 bases and J by 4 bases, with 7 bases between the two germline ends. This chain's CDR3 is CASSDAQSTGQLYF. The DNA read from the CDR3 is TGTGCCAGCAGTGATGCACAGTCCACCGGG.

This clone turned up a few times. These gene names are mouse names. The CDR3 is cut off 4 residues early in the read; its end comes from the germline J gene. Other DNA sequences in the same sample also yield this CDR3. V and J are TRBV13-1 and TRBJ2-5; TRBD1 agrees at 11 bases. The CDR3 has 15 residues. Looked up from germline, CDR1 is NSHNY and CDR2 is SYGAGN. The covered CDR3 bases are TGTGCCAGCAGTGATGGGACAGGGGGCGAGGAC. Amino acid sequence: CASSDGTGGED. The full CDR3 protein reads CASSDGTGGEDTQYF.

This clone was seen repeatedly, ten times or more. Gene names and germline refer to mouse. The read falls 4 residues short of the CDR3 end, and the missing part is taken from the germline J gene. This same CDR3 is encoded by further DNA sequences in the sample. The chain couples TRBV1 to TRBJ2-1; 7 positions match TRBD1. Germline V gene lookup returns CDR1 NSQYPW and CDR2 LRSPGD (reference sequence). V lost 0 bases and J lost 3; bases outside the gene matches: 2. The CDR3 sequence is 15 residues long. The covered CDR3 bases are TGCACCTGCAGTGCAGACCGGACAGGCTATGCT. Its translation is CTCSADRTGYA. In full, the CDR3 reads CTCSADRTGYAEQFF.

A remark on this clone: Gene labels here are mouse ones. The CDR3 extends 4 residues past the end of the read, so its final part is completed from the germline J gene. The rearrangement uses TRBV4 and TRBJ2-5, with a weak D call TRBD2 (6 bases). V lost 4 bases and J lost 3, with 8 bases in between. The CDR3 spans 13 residues. Germline CDR1 and CDR2: LGHDT and YNNKQL (reference sequence). The CDR3 protein is CASSFGLQDTQYF. The covered CDR3 bases are TGTGCCAGCAGCTTTGGACTGCAAGAC.

At least ten counts were recorded for this clone. Gene and germline names: mouse. This CDR3 is CASRNRVGNSPLYF. CDR3 DNA (partial): TGTGCTAGCAGAAACAGGGTGGGTAATTCGCCC. The chain recombines TRBV17 with TRBJ1-6, with a possible D match to TRBD1 (6 bases). The read stops 3 residues short of the end of the CDR3; the missing end is completed from the germline J gene. TRBJ1-6 is marked as an open reading frame, function uncertain. There are 14 residues in the CDR3. V lost 6 bases and J 6 bases, leaving 12 bases between the germline ends. Germline loops: CDR1 MNHDT, CDR2 YYDKIL.

This clone was counted between two and nine times. Gene labels here are mouse ones. The read halts 3 residues ahead of the CDR3 end, with the missing end drawn from the germline J gene. J is TRBJ1-6 and V is TRBV13-1; TRBD1 matches at 8 bases. TRBJ1-6 is assigned to the ORF class and has an uncertain function. The length of the CDR3 is 16 residues. Per germline, CDR1 NSHNY and CDR2 SYGAGN. Losses at the gene ends were 2 bases for V and 2 bases for J; bases not matched to a gene: 3. Here the CDR3 reads CASSDRQGPYNSPLYF. Partial CDR3 DNA: TGTGCCAGCAGTGACCGACAGGGGCCCTATAATTCGCCC.

This clone showed up just a few times. A read error is possible here, since a much larger clone lies one base away. The listed genes are named as in mouse. The read terminates 4 residues ahead of where the CDR3 ends, so the germline J gene completes it. The chain employs TRBV19 and TRBJ1-2; D is uncertain. The CDR3 covers 13 residues. V lost 4 bases and J 0 bases, leaving 7 bases between the germline ends. Germline CDR1 FNHDT, CDR2 SITEND (reference sequence). The part of the CDR3 DNA that was read is TGTGCCAGCAGTGAAACAGCAAACTCC. Its translation is CASSETANS. The entire CDR3 sequence reads CASSETANSDYTF. The variable domain in full, completed from reference TRBV19 and TRBJ1-2, reads GGIITQTPKFLIGQEGQKLTLKCQQNFNHDTMYWYRQDSGKGLRLIYYSITENDLQKGDLSEGYDASREKKSSFSLTVTSAQKNEMAVFLCASSETANSDYTFGSGTRLLVI.

For this clone: Each gene name is a mouse one. The DNA ends 4 residues before the CDR3 does, and the rest of the CDR3 is filled in from the germline J gene. The J gene is TRBJ1-2, the V gene TRBV17, with a tentative D call TRBD1 (6 bases). The CDR3 is 15 amino acids. CDR1 and CDR2 (germline): MNHDT, YYDKIL. Between the trimmed V and J ends, which lost 0 bases and 3 bases, there was a span of 11 bases. CDR3 sequence reads: CASSRDPGVDSDYTF. The CDR3 DNA, read in part, is TGTGCTAGCAGTAGAGATCCAGGGGTGGACTCC.

This clone occurred a few times. The gene symbols are mouse symbols. Other DNA sequences in this sample translate to the same CDR3. CDR3 loop: CASSDGGGNSDYTF. The covered CDR3 bases are TGTGCCAGCAGTGATGGAGGGGGAAACTCC. The V and J genes are TRBV13-1 and TRBJ1-2, with D possibly matching TRBD1 (6 bases). The read terminates 4 residues ahead of where the CDR3 ends, so the germline J gene completes it. Germline lookup yields CDR1 NSHNY and CDR2 SYGAGN. Trimming took 0 bases from V and 1 from J, leaving 7 bases between them. This CDR3 has 14 amino acids.

This clone was detected only a few times. Mouse gene names apply. The CDR3 goes on 4 residues after the read ends, and that part is filled in from the germline J gene. The chain uses TRBV13-1 and TRBJ2-4; D is possibly TRBD1 (6 bases). Germline CDR1 reads NSHNY; CDR2 reads SYGAGN. The CDR3 is 15 amino acids. V was cut by 2 bases and J by 2 bases, with 12 bases left in between. The sequenced part of the CDR3 DNA is TGTGCCAGCAGTGACCCCGGGACAATTCAAAAC. The encoded protein is CASSDPGTIQN. The whole CDR3 is CASSDPGTIQNTLYF.